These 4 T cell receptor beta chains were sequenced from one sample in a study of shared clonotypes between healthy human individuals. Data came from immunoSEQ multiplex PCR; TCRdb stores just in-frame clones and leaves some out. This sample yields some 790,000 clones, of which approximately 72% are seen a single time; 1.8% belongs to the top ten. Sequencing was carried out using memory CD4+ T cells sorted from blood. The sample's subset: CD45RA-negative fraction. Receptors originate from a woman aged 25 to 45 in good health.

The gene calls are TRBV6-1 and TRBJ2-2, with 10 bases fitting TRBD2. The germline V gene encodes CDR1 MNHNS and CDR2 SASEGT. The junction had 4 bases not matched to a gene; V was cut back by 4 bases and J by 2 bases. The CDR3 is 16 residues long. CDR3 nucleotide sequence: TGTGCCAGCAGTGTAACTAGCGGGATCAACACCGGGGAGCTGTTTTTT. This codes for CASSVTSGINTGELFF.

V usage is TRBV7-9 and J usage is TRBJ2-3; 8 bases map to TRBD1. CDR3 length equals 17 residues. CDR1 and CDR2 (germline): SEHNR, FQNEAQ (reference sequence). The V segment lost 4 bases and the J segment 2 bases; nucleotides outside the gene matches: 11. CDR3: CASSSPRGTGITDTQYF. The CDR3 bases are TGTGCCAGCAGCTCGCCTCGAGGGACAGGCATCACAGATACGCAGTATTTT.

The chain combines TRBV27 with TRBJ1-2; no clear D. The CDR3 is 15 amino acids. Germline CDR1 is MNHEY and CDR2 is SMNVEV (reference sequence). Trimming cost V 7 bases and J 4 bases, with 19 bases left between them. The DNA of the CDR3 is TGTGCCAGCAAACTGGCCGGGCATCGGGGCTATGGCTACACCTTC. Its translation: CASKLAGHRGYGYTF.

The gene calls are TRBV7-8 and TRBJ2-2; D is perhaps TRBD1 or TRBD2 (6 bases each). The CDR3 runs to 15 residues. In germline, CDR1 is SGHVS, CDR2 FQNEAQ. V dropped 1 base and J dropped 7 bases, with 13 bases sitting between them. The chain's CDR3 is CASSLGGAQIGELFF. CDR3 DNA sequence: TGTGCCAGCAGCTTAGGGGGGGCGCAGATCGGGGAGCTGTTTTTT. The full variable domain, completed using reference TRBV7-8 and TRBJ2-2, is GAGVSQSPRYKVAKRGQDVALRCDPISGHVSLFWYQQALGQGPEFLTYFQNEAQLDKSGLPSDRFFAERPEGSVSTLKIQRTQQEDSAVYLCASSLGGAQIGELFFGEGSRLTVL.